This T cell receptor beta chain was recovered during a study of vaccination and CD4 T cells after COVID-19. Stated treatment: approximately 9-day PBMC culture with coronavirus spike peptide pools or control peptides (ViraFEST assay). With peptide pools, ViraFEST first expanded antigen-specific T cells and afterwards sequenced their TCRs. Each well held roughly 2 million PBMCs in IL-2 (approximately 10 IU/ml) medium with roughly 11 ug/ml peptide pools. This clonotype was seen more than once but under ten times. Its antigen is as yet unknown. Researchers used the Oncomine TCR Beta short-read assay to sequence DNA from cultured CD4+ T cells. One entry per CDR3 protein, called by TCRdb with MiXCR from the PCR reads. The sample includes 19,000 or so distinct CDR3 sequences, over 30% of them seen just once. Trimming removed 5 bases at V and 2 bases at J, with 15 bases between. This CDR3 has 15 residues. From germline, CDR1 is MNHEY and CDR2 SMNVEV (reference sequence).

Material for sequencing was CD4+ T cells from blood, cultured in vitro. The chain recombines TRBV27 with TRBJ1-1, with D uncertain. The clonotype comes from a human donor who had recovered from COVID-19. The CDR3 is CASSDPPGDNTEAFF. For the CDR3, the DNA is TGTGCCAGCAGTGACCCCCCCGGAGATAACACTGAAGCTTTCTTT.